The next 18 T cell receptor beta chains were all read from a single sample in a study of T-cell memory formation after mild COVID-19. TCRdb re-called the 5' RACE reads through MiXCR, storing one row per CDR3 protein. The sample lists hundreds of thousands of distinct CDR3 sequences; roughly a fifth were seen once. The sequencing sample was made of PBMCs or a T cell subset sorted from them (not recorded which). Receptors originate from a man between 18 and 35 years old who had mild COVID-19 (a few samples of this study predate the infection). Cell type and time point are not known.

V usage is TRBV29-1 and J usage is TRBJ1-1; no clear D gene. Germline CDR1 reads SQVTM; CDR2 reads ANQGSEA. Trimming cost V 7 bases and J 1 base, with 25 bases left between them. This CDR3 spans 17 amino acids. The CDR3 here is CSAFRGIRTAGNTEAFF. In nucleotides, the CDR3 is TGCAGCGCGTTCCGGGGAATTAGAACAGCGGGGAACACTGAAGCTTTCTTT.

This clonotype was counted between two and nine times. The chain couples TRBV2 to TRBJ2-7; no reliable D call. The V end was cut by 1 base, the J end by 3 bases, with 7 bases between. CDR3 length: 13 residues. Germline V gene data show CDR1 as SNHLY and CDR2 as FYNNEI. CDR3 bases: TGTGCCAGCAGTGAAGGGCAACTCTACGAGCAGTACGTC. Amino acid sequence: CASSEGQLYEQYV.

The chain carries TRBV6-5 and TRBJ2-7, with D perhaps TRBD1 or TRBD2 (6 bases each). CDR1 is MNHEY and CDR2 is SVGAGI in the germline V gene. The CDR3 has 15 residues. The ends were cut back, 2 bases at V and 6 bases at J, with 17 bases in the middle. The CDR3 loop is CASSYTFRGSGEQYF. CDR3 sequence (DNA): TGTGCCAGCAGTTACACCTTCAGGGGTAGCGGCGAGCAGTACTTC.

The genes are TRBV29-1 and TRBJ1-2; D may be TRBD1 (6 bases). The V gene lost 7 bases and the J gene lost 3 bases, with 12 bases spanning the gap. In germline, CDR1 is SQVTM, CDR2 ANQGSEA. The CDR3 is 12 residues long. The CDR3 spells CSAVEGDYGYTF. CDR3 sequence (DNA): TGCAGCGCCGTGGAGGGGGACTATGGCTACACCTTC.

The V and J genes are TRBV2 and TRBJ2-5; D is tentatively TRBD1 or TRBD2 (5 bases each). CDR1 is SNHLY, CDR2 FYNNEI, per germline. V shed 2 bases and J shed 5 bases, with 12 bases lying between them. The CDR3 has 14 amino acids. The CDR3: CASSELGRVETQYF. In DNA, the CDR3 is TGTGCCAGCAGTGAACTGGGGCGGGTCGAGACCCAGTACTTC.

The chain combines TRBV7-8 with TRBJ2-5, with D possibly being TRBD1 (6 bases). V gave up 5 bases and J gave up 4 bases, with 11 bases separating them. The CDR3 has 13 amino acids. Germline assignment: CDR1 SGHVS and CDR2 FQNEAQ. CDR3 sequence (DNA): TGTGCCAGCAGCCCGGTCAGGGGAGAGACCCAGTACTTC. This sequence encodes CASSPVRGETQYF.

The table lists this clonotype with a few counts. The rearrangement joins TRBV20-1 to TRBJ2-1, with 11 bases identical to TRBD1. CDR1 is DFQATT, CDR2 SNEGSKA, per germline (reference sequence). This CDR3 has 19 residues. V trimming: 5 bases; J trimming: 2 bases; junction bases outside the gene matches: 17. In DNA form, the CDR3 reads TGCAGTGCTCCCCCCACGGACAGGGGGCGAATCTTGGCCTACAATGAGCAGTTCTTC. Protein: CSAPPTDRGRILAYNEQFF.

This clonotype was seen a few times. Here the CDR3 reads CASSLEGQGAETQYF. Written as DNA, the CDR3 is TGTGCCAGCAGCCTAGAGGGACAGGGGGCGGAGACCCAGTACTTC. The genes are TRBV7-9 and TRBJ2-5; 12 bases align to TRBD1. The CDR3 loop spans 15 amino acids. Germline V gene sequence: CDR1 SEHNR, CDR2 FQNEAQ (reference sequence). After removal of 5 bases from V and 5 bases from J, the junction contained 6 bases not matched to a gene.

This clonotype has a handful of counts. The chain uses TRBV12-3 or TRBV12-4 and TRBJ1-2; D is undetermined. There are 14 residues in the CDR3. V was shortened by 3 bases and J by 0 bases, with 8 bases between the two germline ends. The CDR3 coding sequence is TGTGCCAGCAGTTTGGCTTCTGCTAACTATGGCTACACCTTC. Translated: CASSLASANYGYTF.

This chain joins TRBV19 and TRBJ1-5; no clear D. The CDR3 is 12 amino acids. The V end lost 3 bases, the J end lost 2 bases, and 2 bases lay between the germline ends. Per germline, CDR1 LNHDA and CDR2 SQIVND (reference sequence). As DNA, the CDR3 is TGTGCCAGTAGTATCCGCAATCAGCCCCAGCATTTT. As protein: CASSIRNQPQHF. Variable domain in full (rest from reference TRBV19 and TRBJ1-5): DGGITQSPKYLFRKEGQNVTLSCEQNLNHDAMYWYRQDPGQGLRLIYYSQIVNDFQKGDIAEGYSVSREKKESFPLTVTSAQKNPTAFYLCASSIRNQPQHFGDGTRLSIL.

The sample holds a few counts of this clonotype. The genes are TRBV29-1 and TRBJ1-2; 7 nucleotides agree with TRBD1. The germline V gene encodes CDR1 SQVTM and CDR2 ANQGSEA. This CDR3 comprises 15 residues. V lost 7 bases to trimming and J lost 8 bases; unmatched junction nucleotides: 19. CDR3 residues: CSARPTGSSSLGYTF. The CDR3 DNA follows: TGCAGCGCGCGACCGACAGGGTCGAGTTCTTTGGGCTACACCTTC.

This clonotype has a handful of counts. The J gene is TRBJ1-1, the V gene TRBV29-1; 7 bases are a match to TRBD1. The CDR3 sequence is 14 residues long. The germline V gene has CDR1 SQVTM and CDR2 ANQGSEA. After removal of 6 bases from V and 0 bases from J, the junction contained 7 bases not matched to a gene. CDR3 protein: CSVLRQGLNTEAFF. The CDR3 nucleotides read TGCAGCGTCCTTCGACAGGGACTGAACACTGAAGCTTTCTTT.

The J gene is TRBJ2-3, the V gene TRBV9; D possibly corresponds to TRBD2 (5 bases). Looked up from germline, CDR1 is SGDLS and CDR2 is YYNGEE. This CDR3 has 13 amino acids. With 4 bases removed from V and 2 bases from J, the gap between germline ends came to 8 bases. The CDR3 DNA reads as TGTGCCAGCAGCAAACTAGACACAGATACGCAGTATTTT. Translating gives CASSKLDTDTQYF.

The CDR3 is CASSLVGSLNTEAFF. CDR3 in DNA: TGTGCCAGCAGCTTAGTCGGCAGCTTGAACACTGAAGCTTTCTTT. This rearrangement joins TRBV7-9 to TRBJ1-1, with D unclear. Germline V lookup: CDR1 SEHNR, CDR2 FQNEAQ (reference sequence). CDR3 length equals 15 residues. V lost 1 base and J lost 0, with 9 bases in between.

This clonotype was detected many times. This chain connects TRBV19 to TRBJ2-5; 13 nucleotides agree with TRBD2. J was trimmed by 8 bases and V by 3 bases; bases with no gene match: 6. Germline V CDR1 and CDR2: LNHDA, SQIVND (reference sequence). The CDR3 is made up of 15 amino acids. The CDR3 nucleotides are TGTGCCAGTAGTATGACTAGCGGGGGGCTTACAACCCAGTACTTC. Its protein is CASSMTSGGLTTQYF.

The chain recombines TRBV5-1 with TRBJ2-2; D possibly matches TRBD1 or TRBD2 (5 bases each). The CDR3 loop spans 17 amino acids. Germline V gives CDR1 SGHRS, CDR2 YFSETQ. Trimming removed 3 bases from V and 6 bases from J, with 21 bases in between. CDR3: CASSSREIIRLAGELFF. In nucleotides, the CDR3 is TGCGCCAGCAGCTCCAGGGAGATAATCCGTCTGGCCGGGGAGCTGTTTTTT.

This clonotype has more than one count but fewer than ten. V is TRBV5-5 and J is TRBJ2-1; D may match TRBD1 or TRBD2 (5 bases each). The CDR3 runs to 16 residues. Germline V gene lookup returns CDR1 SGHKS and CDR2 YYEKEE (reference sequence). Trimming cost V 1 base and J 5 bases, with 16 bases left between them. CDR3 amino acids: CASSLPPGRADNEQFF. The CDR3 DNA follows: TGTGCCAGCAGCTTGCCTCCGGGACGGGCGGACAATGAGCAGTTCTTC.

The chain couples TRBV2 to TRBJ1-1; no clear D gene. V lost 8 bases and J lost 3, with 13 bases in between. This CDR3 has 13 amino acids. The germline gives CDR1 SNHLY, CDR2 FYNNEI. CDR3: CASGVVWDTEAFF. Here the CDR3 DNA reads TGTGCCAGCGGAGTCGTGTGGGACACTGAAGCTTTCTTT.